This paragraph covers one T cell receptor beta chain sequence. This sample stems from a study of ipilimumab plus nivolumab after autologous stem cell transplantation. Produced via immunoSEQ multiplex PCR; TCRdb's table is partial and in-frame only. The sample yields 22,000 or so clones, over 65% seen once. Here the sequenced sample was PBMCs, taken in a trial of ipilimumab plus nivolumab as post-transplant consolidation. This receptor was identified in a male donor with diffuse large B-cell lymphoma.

The CDR3 protein is CASRRVSSYEQYF. The CDR3 bases are TGTGCCAGCAGAAGGGTCTCCTCCTACGAGCAGTACTTC. V gene TRBV6-5 combines with J gene TRBJ2-7; D is uncertain. V lost 6 bases, J lost 0 bases, and 9 bases lay in between. Germline CDR1 reads MNHEY; CDR2 reads SVGAGI. The CDR3 runs to 13 residues.